The T cell receptor (beta chain) under discussion was sequenced for a study of blood T cell repertoires in COVID-19. Background on the study: PBMCs, B-cell-depleted T cells, or T cells were the source of the cDNA or gDNA that made up the material.

The CDR3 loop spans 16 amino acids. The V and J ends lost 4 bases and 8 bases, in that order; junction bases with no gene match: 10. CDR1 is SGHRS, CDR2 YFSETQ, per germline. Cohort placement rested on clinical history that participants reported themselves. Clones were sequenced by immunoSEQ multiplex PCR, and TCRdb holds only the in-frame ones, with some missing. Of 110,000 to 150,000 clones in the sample, around 86% were seen once. Sample: PBMCs or T cells enriched from blood (not recorded which). The TCR originated in a man aged 50 or older who had recovered from COVID-19. The J gene is TRBJ1-6, the V gene TRBV5-1; 9 nucleotides match TRBD1. CDR3: CASSIRTGAVDSPLHF. The DNA for the CDR3 is TGCGCCAGCAGCATCAGGACAGGGGCTGTTGATTCACCCCTCCACTTT.